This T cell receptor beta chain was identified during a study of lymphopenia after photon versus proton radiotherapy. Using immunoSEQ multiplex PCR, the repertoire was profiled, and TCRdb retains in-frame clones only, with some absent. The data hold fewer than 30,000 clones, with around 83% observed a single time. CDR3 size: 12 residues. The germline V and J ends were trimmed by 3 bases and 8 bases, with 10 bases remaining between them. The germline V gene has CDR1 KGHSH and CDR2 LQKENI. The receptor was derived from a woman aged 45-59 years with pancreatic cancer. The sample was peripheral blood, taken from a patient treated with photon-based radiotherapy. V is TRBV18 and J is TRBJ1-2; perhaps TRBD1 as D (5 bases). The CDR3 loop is CASSPQGNGYTF. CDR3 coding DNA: TGTGCCAGCTCACCGCAGGGCAACGGCTACACCTTC.